The present T cell receptor beta chain was sequenced within a study of blood T cell repertoires in COVID-19. Here immunoSEQ multiplex PCR was the method, and the copy in TCRdb shows in-frame clones only, minus some. The table shows 150,000 to 200,000 clones, with 75% to 90% occurring only once. The ends lost 0 bases at V and 1 base at J; junction bases unmatched: 3. CDR1 SGHNT and CDR2 YYREEE come from the germline V gene (reference sequence). The CDR3 has 15 residues. Input material: peripheral blood. The rearrangement joins TRBV5-4 to TRBJ1-2; 7 nucleotides align to TRBD1. The receptor was derived from a woman between 65 and 79 years old with COVID-19, enrolled during active disease. Here the CDR3 DNA reads TGTGCCAGCAGCTTGGGAACAGGGGTTAACTATGGCTACACCTTC. This encodes CASSLGTGVNYGYTF. Full variable domain (missing parts from reference TRBV5-4 and TRBJ1-2): ETGVTQSPTHLIKTRGQQVTLRCSSQSGHNTVSWYQQALGQGPQFIFQYYREEENGRGNFPPRFSGLQFPNYSSELNVNALELDDSALYLCASSLGTGVNYGYTFGSGTRLTVV.